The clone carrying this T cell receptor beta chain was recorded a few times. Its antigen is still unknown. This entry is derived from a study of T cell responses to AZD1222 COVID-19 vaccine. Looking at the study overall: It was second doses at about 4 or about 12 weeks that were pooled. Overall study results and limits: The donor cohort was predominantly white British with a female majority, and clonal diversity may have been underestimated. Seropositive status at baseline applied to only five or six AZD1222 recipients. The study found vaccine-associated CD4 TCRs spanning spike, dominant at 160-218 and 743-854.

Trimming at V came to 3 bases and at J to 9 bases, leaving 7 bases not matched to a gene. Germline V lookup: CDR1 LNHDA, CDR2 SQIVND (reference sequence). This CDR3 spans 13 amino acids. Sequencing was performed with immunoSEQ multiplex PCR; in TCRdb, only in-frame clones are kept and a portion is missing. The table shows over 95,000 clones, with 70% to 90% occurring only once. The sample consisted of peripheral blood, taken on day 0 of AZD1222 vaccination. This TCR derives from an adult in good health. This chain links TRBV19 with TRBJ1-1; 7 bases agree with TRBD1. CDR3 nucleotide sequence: TGTGCCAGTAGTATTGGTCGGGGACAGCAAGCTTTCTTT. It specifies CASSIGRGQQAFF.